This is a list of T cell receptor beta chains from one sample in a study of cytomegalovirus exposure and HLA in healthy donors. The method was immunoSEQ multiplex PCR; TCRdb's version includes in-frame clones alone and lacks a portion of them. The sample yields roughly 190,000 clones, around 83% seen once. Specimen: PBMCs. Receptors were obtained from a man aged 40-49 years in good health and CMV-seropositive. Both conserved end residues are part of each CDR3. A D gene is named only where the DNA matches it firmly. The size of a clone is reported for some rows only, either as once, few or many, or as a class for expanded clones.

D gene	clone size	V gene	J gene	CDR3 DNA	CDR3 protein
TRBD2	.	TRBV5-1	TRBJ2-2	TGCGCCAGCAGCGAGACTAGCGGGAGAATCACCGGGGAGCTGTTTTTT	CASSETSGRITGELFF
.	.	TRBV5-1	TRBJ1-1	TGCGCCAGCCGATCATCGGGGGTGGGGAACACTGAAGCTTTCTTT	CASRSSGVGNTEAFF
.	.	TRBV7-8	TRBJ2-5	TGTGCCAGCAGCCGCGGGGAGACCCAGTACTTC	CASSRGETQYF
.	.	TRBV11-3	TRBJ2-2	TGTGCCAGCAGCTTAACGGGAGTAGGAACCGGGGAGCTGTTTTTT	CASSLTGVGTGELFF
TRBD1	.	TRBV7-9	TRBJ2-1	TGTGCCAGCAGCTTAAGGGGGCGAAGGTACAATGAGCAGTTCTTC	CASSLRGRRYNEQFF
.	.	TRBV10-3	TRBJ2-7	TGTGCCATCAGTGAGTCAACAGGGAGGGTGACCTCCTACGAGCAGTACTTC	CAISESTGRVTSYEQYF
TRBD1	.	TRBV5-1	TRBJ2-7	TGCGCCAGCAGCTGGGGACAGCCTGCCTACGAGCAGTACTTC	CASSWGQPAYEQYF
TRBD1	.	TRBV5-1	TRBJ1-3	TGCGCCAGCAGCTTGCAGGGACAGGGAAACACCATATATTTT	CASSLQGQGNTIYF
.	few	TRBV28	TRBJ2-3	TGTGCCAGCACAACCACGGTTAAAGATACGCAGTATTTT	CASTTTVKDTQYF
.	.	TRBV4-3	TRBJ2-7	TGCGCCAGCAGCCAAGGTATTGGAGGGTTGTACGAGCAGTACTTC	CASSQGIGGLYEQYF
TRBD2	once	TRBV14	TRBJ2-1	TGTGCCAGCAGCAGCCTGACTAGCGGGGGGGCTTACAATGAGCAGTTCTTC	CASSSLTSGGAYNEQFF
TRBD2	.	TRBV4-3	TRBJ2-7	TGCGCCAGCAGCCAAGAGACTAGCGGGAGTGACTACGAGCAGTACTTC	CASSQETSGSDYEQYF
.	.	TRBV11-2	TRBJ2-7	TGTGCCAGCAATTCGGAGACCTACGAGCAGTACTTC	CASNSETYEQYF
TRBD2	.	TRBV27	TRBJ2-1	TGTGCCAGCAGTTTATCGGTCGCTAGCGGGAGGGGGGGCCATGAGCAGTTCTTC	CASSLSVASGRGGHEQFF
.	many	TRBV27	TRBJ1-1	TGTGCCAGCAGTCCGGGTTATAACACTGAAGCTTTCTTT	CASSPGYNTEAFF
.	.	TRBV7-6	TRBJ2-3	TGTGCCAGCAGCTTAGGCTTCGGCGGGTCGTCCCTCACAGATACGCAGTATTTT	CASSLGFGGSSLTDTQYF
.	.	TRBV4-1	TRBJ1-5	TGCGCCAGCAGCCAAGGTACCAGGGAGGCTCAGCCCCAGCATTTT	CASSQGTREAQPQHF
TRBD1	.	TRBV11-1	TRBJ1-5	TGTGCCAGCAGCTACGCGGGGACAGGTTCCAATCAGCCCCAGCATTTT	CASSYAGTGSNQPQHF
.	.	TRBV6-6	TRBJ1-3	TGTGCCAGCAGCGTACAGGGCCCTAACACCATATATTTT	CASSVQGPNTIYF
TRBD1	.	TRBV6-5	TRBJ2-2	TGTGCCAGCAGTTCACAGGGGGCGTCGCGCACCGGGGAGCTGTTTTTT	CASSSQGASRTGELFF
.	.	TRBV13	TRBJ1-1	TGTGCCAGCAGCAAACAGGGCCCAGCCCAGGCCACTGAAGCTTTCTTT	CASSKQGPAQATEAFF
TRBD2	.	TRBV27	TRBJ2-1	TGTGCCAGCAGTTTATCTTGGCTAGCGGGAAATGAGCAGTTCTTC	CASSLSWLAGNEQFF
TRBD2	.	TRBV29-1	TRBJ2-1	TGCAGCGGGGCTCTAGCGGGAGGGCCGTCTGAGCAGTTCTTC	CSGALAGGPSEQFF
TRBD1	.	TRBV11-3	TRBJ2-1	TGTGCCAGCAGCCCCCGGGACAGGGGGCTAGGAGAGCAGTTCTTC	CASSPRDRGLGEQFF
TRBD1	few	TRBV19	TRBJ1-5	TGTGCCAGTAGCCGGGACAGGGGCAATCAGCCCCAGCATTTT	CASSRDRGNQPQHF
TRBD1	.	TRBV19	TRBJ2-7	TGTGCCAGTAGTATCCGGACAGGGCAAGGCTACGAGCAGTACTTC	CASSIRTGQGYEQYF
TRBD1	.	TRBV5-1	TRBJ2-5	TGCGCCAGCAGCCCAAGACAGGGGTTGGGAGAGACCCAGTACTTC	CASSPRQGLGETQYF
TRBD2	.	TRBV7-2	TRBJ2-1	TGTGCCAGCAGCTTTTCTAGCGGGAGGTCGAATGAGCAGTTCTTC	CASSFSSGRSNEQFF
TRBD1	.	TRBV7-8	TRBJ1-2	TGTGCCAGCAGTGACAGGGGAGGCGGCTACACCTTC	CASSDRGGGYTF
.	.	TRBV27	TRBJ1-5	TGTGCCAGCAGTTCGGGGCCCGGGGGACAGCCCCAGCATTTT	CASSSGPGGQPQHF
.	.	TRBV7-2	TRBJ2-2	TGTGCCAGCAGCTATAGTAGCGGAGGCGGGGAGCTGTTTTTT	CASSYSSGGGELFF